Detailed here is one T cell receptor (beta chain). The method was immunoSEQ multiplex PCR; TCRdb's version includes in-frame clones alone and lacks a portion of them. This table has around 220,000 clones, 65% to 85% appearing once. These data belong to a study of blood T cell repertoires in COVID-19. Study at large: Sources were T cells, B-cell-depleted T cells, or PBMCs; the material itself was cDNA or gDNA.

Trimming cost V 1 base and J 1 base; bases outside gene matches: 2. CDR1 and CDR2 from the germline V gene are KGHSH and LQKENI. This CDR3 contains 15 residues. This TCR was recovered from a woman aged 35 to 49 with active or convalescent COVID-19. The chain links TRBV18 to TRBJ2-3, with 7 nucleotides matching TRBD1. Sequencing was done on a sample of peripheral blood. The CDR3 DNA is TGTGCCAGCTCACCACGAGGGGGCCGCACAGATACGCAGTATTTT. Translated, it gives CASSPRGGRTDTQYF.